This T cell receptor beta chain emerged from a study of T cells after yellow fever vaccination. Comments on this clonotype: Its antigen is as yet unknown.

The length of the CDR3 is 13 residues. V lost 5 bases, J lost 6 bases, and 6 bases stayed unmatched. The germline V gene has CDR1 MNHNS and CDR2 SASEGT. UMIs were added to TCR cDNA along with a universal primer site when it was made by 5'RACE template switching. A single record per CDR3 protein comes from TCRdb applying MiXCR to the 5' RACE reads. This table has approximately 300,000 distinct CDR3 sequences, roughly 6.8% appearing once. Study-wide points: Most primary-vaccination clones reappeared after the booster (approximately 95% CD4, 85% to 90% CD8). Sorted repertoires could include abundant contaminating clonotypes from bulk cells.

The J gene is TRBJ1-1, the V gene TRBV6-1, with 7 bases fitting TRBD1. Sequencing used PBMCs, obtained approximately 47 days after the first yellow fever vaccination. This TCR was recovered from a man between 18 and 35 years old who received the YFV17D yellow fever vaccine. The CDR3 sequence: CASSRSGGAEAFF. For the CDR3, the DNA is TGTGCCAGCAGTCGGTCAGGGGGAGCTGAAGCTTTCTTT.